This T cell receptor (beta chain) derives from a study of cytomegalovirus exposure and HLA in healthy donors. V lost 8 bases to trimming and J lost 3 bases; unmatched junction nucleotides: 6. The CDR3 totals 13 residues. Germline V gives CDR1 SQVTM, CDR2 ANQGSEA. In the PCR, 60 Vbeta and 13 Jbeta primers were used. Only in-frame clones appear in the TCRdb table, and some are missing; sequencing was by immunoSEQ multiplex PCR. Here the sample spans more than 60,000 clones, approximately 69% being singletons. The sequence was obtained from a man aged 40-55 years in good health and CMV-seropositive. V and J are TRBV29-1 and TRBJ2-3; 9 nucleotides line up with TRBD1. Specimen: PBMCs. CDR3 amino acids: CSTQGAGTDTQYF. The DNA of the CDR3 is TGCAGCACACAGGGGGCGGGGACAGATACGCAGTATTTT.